What follows are 13 T cell receptor beta chains derived from one specimen sequenced in a study of CD8 T cells in ankylosing spondylitis. General study results and limits: A TCR beta motif of under ten highly homologous variants appeared characteristic of ankylosing spondylitis blood.

TCRdb passed the 5' RACE reads through MiXCR, listing each CDR3 protein once. The sample has approximately 500,000 distinct CDR3 sequences, roughly 13% seen once. The antigens these receptors bind are not known. Sequenced sample: blood, either unsorted or a sorted T cell fraction (not recorded which). These receptors came from a male donor with ankylosing spondylitis.

The chain links TRBV24-1 to TRBJ2-5; 7 bases align to TRBD2. Trimming took 4 bases from V and 4 from J; bases not matched to a gene: 8. Germline V gene data show CDR1 as KGHDR and CDR2 as SFDVKD. The CDR3 is made up of 15 amino acids. CDR3 loop: CATSEALAGRETQYF. The CDR3 DNA follows: TGTGCCACCAGTGAGGCATTAGCGGGTCGAGAGACCCAGTACTTC.

There are many counts of this clonotype. The gene calls are TRBV5-1 and TRBJ2-3; D is ambiguous. Germline CDR1 reads SGHRS; CDR2 reads YFSETQ. The length of the CDR3 is 15 residues. Trimming left V 0 bases short and J 6 bases short, with 14 bases between. The chain's CDR3 is CASSLARSSADTQYF. The CDR3 DNA follows: TGCGCCAGCAGCTTGGCTAGGTCATCCGCGGATACGCAGTATTTT. Full variable domain (outside the CDR3, taken from reference TRBV5-1 and TRBJ2-3): KAGVTQTPRYLIKTRGQQVTLSCSPISGHRSVSWYQQTPGQGLQFLFEYFSETQRNKGNFPGRFSGRQFSNSRSEMNVSTLELGDSALYLCASSLARSSADTQYFGPGTRLTVL.

The gene calls are TRBV12-3 or TRBV12-4 and TRBJ2-2; D gene unclear. Trimming removed 4 bases at V and 7 bases at J, with 7 bases between. This CDR3 is 12 amino acids long. The CDR3 DNA sequence: TGTGCCAGCAGTTACGGCGGCGGGGAGCTGTTTTTT. Amino acids: CASSYGGGELFF.

This clonotype has a handful of counts. J is TRBJ2-5 and V is TRBV20-1; 7 nucleotides line up with TRBD1. V trimming: 6 bases; J trimming: 5 bases; junction bases outside the gene matches: 12. This CDR3 comprises 14 residues. Germline-derived CDR1 and CDR2 are DFQATT and SNEGSKA (reference sequence). In DNA form, the CDR3 reads TGCAGTGCCACTAGGGGGCTTCAATCGGAGACCCAGTACTTC. Its translation is CSATRGLQSETQYF.

This rearrangement joins TRBV20-1 to TRBJ2-3, with a weak D call TRBD2 (5 bases). Per the germline V gene, CDR1 is DFQATT and CDR2 is SNEGSKA (reference sequence). V gave up 7 bases and J gave up 0 bases, with 11 bases separating them. The CDR3 has 13 residues. The CDR3 loop reads CSVSVTSTDTQYF. The CDR3 region has the DNA TGCAGTGTTAGCGTGACTAGCACAGATACGCAGTATTTT.

V and J are TRBV9 and TRBJ1-1; TRBD1 is a possible D gene (5 bases). Germline CDR1 SGDLS, CDR2 YYNGEE. V lost 3 bases, J lost 9 bases, and 15 bases lay in between. This CDR3 is 13 amino acids long. The CDR3 DNA reads TGTGCCAGCAGCGATGGGGACGGAGAAAAAGCTTTCTTT. Translating gives CASSDGDGEKAFF.

V gene TRBV20-1 combines with J gene TRBJ2-5; no clear D. Germline loops: CDR1 DFQATT, CDR2 SNEGSKA (reference sequence). The V end lost 7 bases, the J end lost 5 bases, and 17 bases lay between the germline ends. This CDR3 contains 13 residues. CDR3 protein: CSGKAGGRETQYF. The CDR3 nucleotides read TGCAGTGGGAAGGCAGGCGGAAGGGAGACCCAGTACTTC.

In its sample, this clonotype was seen many times. The rearrangement joins TRBV12-3 or TRBV12-4 to TRBJ1-1, with D unresolved. The CDR3 has 14 amino acids. Deletions cut 8 bases from V and 1 base from J, with 14 bases between. This chain's CDR3 is CASELRTANTEAFF. In DNA form, the CDR3 reads TGTGCCAGCGAGCTGAGGACGGCGAACACTGAAGCTTTCTTT.

V and J are TRBV5-1 and TRBJ2-1; 11 positions match TRBD2. Germline lookup yields CDR1 SGHRS and CDR2 YFSETQ. CDR3 length: 15 amino acids. V shed 4 bases, J shed 5 bases, and the junction held 5 bases outside the gene matches. CDR3 bases: TGCGCCAGCAGCACCATGACTAGCGGGAACAATGAGCAGTTCTTC. Amino acids: CASSTMTSGNNEQFF.

The gene calls are TRBV24-1 and TRBJ2-1; D gene unclear. The CDR3 runs 14 residues. Germline CDR1 is KGHDR and CDR2 is SFDVKD. Between the trimmed V and J ends, which lost 0 bases and 9 bases, there was a span of 11 bases. In DNA, the CDR3 is TGTGCCACCAGTGATTTGAACCGCCAAGCTGAGCAGTTCTTC. It specifies CATSDLNRQAEQFF.

In regard to this clonotype: The junction departs from germline at one end; a sequencing error may be responsible. The chain links TRBV6-1 to TRBJ2-5; TRBD1 agrees at 9 bases. Germline V CDR1 and CDR2: MNHNS, SASEGT. This CDR3 spans 13 amino acids. CDR3: CSSNRQGEETQYF. The CDR3 DNA is TGTTCCAGCAATCGACAGGGGGAAGAGACCCAGTACTTC.

A few counts support this clonotype. The chain links TRBV20-1 to TRBJ2-5; possibly TRBD1 for D (6 bases). Trimming cost V 0 bases and J 3 bases, with 11 bases left between them. The CDR3 loop spans 14 amino acids. Germline CDR1 and CDR2: DFQATT and SNEGSKA (reference sequence). CDR3 loop: CSARDRRGKETQYF. CDR3 bases: TGCAGTGCTAGAGATAGAAGGGGGAAAGAGACCCAGTACTTC.

V is TRBV27 and J is TRBJ2-1; 13 positions match TRBD2. The CDR3 length is 14 residues. The junction had 8 bases not matched to a gene; V was cut back by 5 bases and J by 13 bases. Germline CDR1 and CDR2: MNHEY and SMNVEV (reference sequence). CDR3 sequence: CASSTVGTSGDQFF. In DNA, the CDR3 is TGTGCCAGCAGTACGGTCGGGACTAGCGGGGATCAGTTCTTC.